This entry is about one TCR beta chain. Its target antigen remains unknown. No base quality information exists; no much larger clone differs at one position. The data stem from a study of T cell changes during pregnancy in multiple sclerosis (dated 2019 in TCRdb). Broadly, across the study: The study examined how the T cell repertoire changed over the course of pregnancy in women with multiple sclerosis.

Libraries were made using the immunoSEQ multiplex PCR assay. TCRdb mirrors the immuneACCESS table, restricted to in-frame sequences. Some clones are absent from its copies; in checked studies, under half trace to an unresolved V gene, and the reason for the others is unknown. In this sample the table shows around 96,000 clones, almost 95% of which occur a single time. Jointly, the top ten make up around 2.2% of the sample. The CDR3, cysteine through phenylalanine, is 15 amino acids long. The DNA shown is the 45-base CDR3, in frame from base 1. CDR1 and CDR2 are drawn from the germline V gene: SNHLY, FYNNEI. Trimming takes 1 base from V and 1 base from J, and the germline ends sit 10 bases apart.

Rearrangement joined TRBV2 to TRBJ1-1; perhaps TRBD1 is the D gene, with 5 bases matching. This TCR derives from a female donor with multiple sclerosis, enrolled in a pregnancy study. The source material was peripheral blood, sampled in the third trimester of pregnancy. The sequenced DNA: TGTGCCAGCAGTGAAGGAGGGAGGGGGAACACTGAAGCTTTCTTT. This gives the protein CASSEGGRGNTEAFF.